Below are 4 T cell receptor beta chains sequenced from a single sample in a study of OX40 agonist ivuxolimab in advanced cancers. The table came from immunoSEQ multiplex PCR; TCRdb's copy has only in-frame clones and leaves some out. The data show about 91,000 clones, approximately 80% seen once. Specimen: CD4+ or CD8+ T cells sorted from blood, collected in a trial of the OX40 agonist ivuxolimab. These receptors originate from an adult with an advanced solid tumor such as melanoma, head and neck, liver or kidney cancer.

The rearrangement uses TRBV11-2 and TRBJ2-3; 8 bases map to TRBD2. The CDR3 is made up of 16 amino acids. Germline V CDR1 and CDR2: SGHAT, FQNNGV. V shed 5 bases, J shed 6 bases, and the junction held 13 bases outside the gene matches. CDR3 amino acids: CASSAPNGGARDTQYF. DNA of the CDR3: TGTGCCAGCAGCGCCCCCAACGGGGGGGCCCGGGATACGCAGTATTTT.

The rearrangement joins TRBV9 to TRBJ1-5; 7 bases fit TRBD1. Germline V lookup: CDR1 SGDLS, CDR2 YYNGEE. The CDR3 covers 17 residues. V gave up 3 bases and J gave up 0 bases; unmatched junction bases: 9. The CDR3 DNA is TGTGCCAGCAGCGAGGGGGACAGTCTATATAGCAATCAGCCCCAGCATTTT. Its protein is CASSEGDSLYSNQPQHF.

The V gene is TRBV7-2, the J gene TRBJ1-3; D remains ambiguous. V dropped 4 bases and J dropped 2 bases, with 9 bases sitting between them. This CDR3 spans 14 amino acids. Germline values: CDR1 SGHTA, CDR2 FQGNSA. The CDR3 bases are TGTGCCAGCAGCTCTCTCGGGGCTGGAAACACCATATATTTT. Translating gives CASSSLGAGNTIYF.

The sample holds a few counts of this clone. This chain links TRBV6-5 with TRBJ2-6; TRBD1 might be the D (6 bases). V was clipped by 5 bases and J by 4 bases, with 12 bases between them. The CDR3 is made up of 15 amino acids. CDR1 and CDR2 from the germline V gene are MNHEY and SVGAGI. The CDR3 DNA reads TGTGCCAGCAGTCCCCAGGGGCCCGGGGCCAACGTCCTGACTTTC. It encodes CASSPQGPGANVLTF.